This T cell receptor beta chain is drawn from a study of graft-versus-host responses after intestinal transplantation. About the study: Every transplant recipient was induced with anti-thymocyte globulin, then maintained on tacrolimus and steroids for roughly 3 years.

The CDR3 is 13 amino acids. V dropped 2 bases and J dropped 4 bases, with 10 bases sitting between them. This clone was observed once. The antigen remains unidentified. Study-wide points: GvH clones appeared in recipient marrow, some first in ileum or blood.

Here immunoSEQ multiplex PCR was the method, and the copy in TCRdb shows in-frame clones only, minus some. This table has around 13,000 clones, 83% appearing once. The sequence derives from a human patient who received an intestinal transplant, so some T cells may come from the graft donor. The chain carries TRBV5-3 and TRBJ2-7; D may be TRBD1 or TRBD2 (6 bases each). TRBV5-3 is known as an ORF, though its function is uncertain. Here the sequenced sample was PBMCs, taken about 130 days after transplant. In DNA, the CDR3 is TGTGCCAGAAGCTTACAGGGAGGATACGAGCAGTACTTC. It is translated as CARSLQGGYEQYF.